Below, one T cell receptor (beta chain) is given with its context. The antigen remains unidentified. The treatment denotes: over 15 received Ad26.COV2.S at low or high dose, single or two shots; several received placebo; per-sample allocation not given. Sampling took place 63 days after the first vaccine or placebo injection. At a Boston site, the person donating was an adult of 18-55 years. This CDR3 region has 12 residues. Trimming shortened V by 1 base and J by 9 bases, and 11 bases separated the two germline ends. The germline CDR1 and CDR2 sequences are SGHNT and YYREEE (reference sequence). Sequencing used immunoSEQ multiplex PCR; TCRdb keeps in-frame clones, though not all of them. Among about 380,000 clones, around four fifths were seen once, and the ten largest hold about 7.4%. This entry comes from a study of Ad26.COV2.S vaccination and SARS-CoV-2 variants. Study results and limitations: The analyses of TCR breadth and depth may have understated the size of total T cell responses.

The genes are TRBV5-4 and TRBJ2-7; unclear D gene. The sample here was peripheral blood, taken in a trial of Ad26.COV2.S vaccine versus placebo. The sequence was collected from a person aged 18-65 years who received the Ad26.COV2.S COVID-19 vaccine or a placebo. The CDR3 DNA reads TGTGCCAGCAGCTTGTACAGTGCCAGGCAGTACTTC. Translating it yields CASSLYSARQYF.